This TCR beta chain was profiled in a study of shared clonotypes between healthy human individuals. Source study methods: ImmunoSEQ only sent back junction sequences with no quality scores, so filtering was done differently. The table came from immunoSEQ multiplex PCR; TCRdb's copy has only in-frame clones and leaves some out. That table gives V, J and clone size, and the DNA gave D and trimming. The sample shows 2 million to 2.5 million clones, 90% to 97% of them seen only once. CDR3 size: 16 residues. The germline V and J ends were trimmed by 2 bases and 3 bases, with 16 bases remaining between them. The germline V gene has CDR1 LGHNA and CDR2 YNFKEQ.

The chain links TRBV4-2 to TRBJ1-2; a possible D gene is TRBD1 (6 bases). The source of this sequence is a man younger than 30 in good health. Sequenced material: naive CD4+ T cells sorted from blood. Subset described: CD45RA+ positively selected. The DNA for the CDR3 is TGTGCCAGCAGCCAAAAGATGGGGGGCGAAGACTATGGCTACACCTTC. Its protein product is CASSQKMGGEDYGYTF.